Each of the 11 T cell receptor beta chains below was sequenced from the same sample in a study of control samples from healthy donors and cancer patients. TCRdb keeps only in-frame clones here, not all; method: immunoSEQ multiplex PCR. In the table there are 150,000 to 200,000 clones, around 92% of which are singletons. The sample consisted of blood. Receptor source: a woman aged 25-40 years in good health.

The J gene is TRBJ2-1, the V gene TRBV3-1 (or the pseudogene TRBV3-2); 8 nucleotides align to TRBD2. With 0 bases clipped from V and 4 bases from J, the junction kept 2 bases outside the gene matches. The CDR3 length is 15 residues. In germline, CDR1 is LGHDT, CDR2 YNNKEL (reference sequence). The CDR3 sequence is CASSQDRLAYNEQFF. CDR3 nucleotides: TGTGCCAGCAGCCAAGATAGACTAGCGTACAATGAGCAGTTCTTC.

The rearrangement uses TRBV5-1 and TRBJ2-1; D is unresolved. V lost 1 base to trimming and J lost 1 base, with 9 bases between them. CDR3 length: 15 residues. Looked up from germline, CDR1 is SGHRS and CDR2 is YFSETQ. The CDR3 region is CASSLSPASYNEQFF. Written as DNA, the CDR3 is TGCGCCAGCAGCTTGTCCCCAGCGTCCTACAATGAGCAGTTCTTC.

This chain uses TRBV6-2 or TRBV6-3 with TRBJ1-1, with a weak D call TRBD1 (6 bases). Germline V gene sequence: CDR1 MNHEY, CDR2 SVGEGT. This CDR3 contains 14 residues. Trimming shortened V by 2 bases and J by 5 bases, and 12 bases separated the two germline ends. The CDR3 region is CASSYQGQGTEAFF. CDR3 bases: TGTGCCAGCAGTTACCAGGGGCAGGGGACTGAAGCTTTCTTT.

The CDR3 sequence: CSSPGLGTDTQYF. Written as DNA, the CDR3 is TGCAGCTCCCCGGGACTAGGGACAGATACGCAGTATTTT. This chain connects TRBV29-1 to TRBJ2-3, with TRBD2 matching 8 bases. CDR3 size: 13 residues. The germline V gene encodes CDR1 SQVTM and CDR2 ANQGSEA. Trimming at V came to 8 bases and at J to 3 bases, leaving 7 bases not matched to a gene.

The chain recombines TRBV7-2 with TRBJ2-5; D gene ambiguous. The CDR3 spans 13 residues. Trimming pared 3 bases from V and 4 bases from J, leaving 9 bases between. Per germline, CDR1 SGHTA and CDR2 FQGNSA. The CDR3 protein is CASSFPNLETQYF. In nucleotides, the CDR3 is TGTGCCAGCAGCTTCCCAAATTTAGAGACCCAGTACTTC. Full variable domain (missing parts from reference TRBV7-2 and TRBJ2-5): GAGVSQSPSNKVTEKGKDVELRCDPISGHTALYWYRQSLGQGLEFLIYFQGNSAPDKSGLPSDRFSAERTGGSVSTLTIQRTQQEDSAVYLCASSFPNLETQYFGPGTRLLVL.

The chain links TRBV15 to TRBJ1-2; 9 positions match TRBD1. V lost 1 base, J lost 6 bases, and 6 bases stayed unmatched. Germline V gene sequence: CDR1 LNHNV, CDR2 YYDKDF (reference sequence). This CDR3 is built from 15 residues. CDR3 nucleotide sequence: TGTGCCACCAGCAGAGGCAGGACAGGGGTTGATGGCTACACCTTC. Encoded protein: CATSRGRTGVDGYTF.

V and J are TRBV7-6 and TRBJ2-7; 9 positions agree with TRBD1. CDR3 size: 15 residues. V lost 5 bases and J lost 9; bases outside the gene matches: 14. Germline V gene sequence: CDR1 SGHVS, CDR2 FNYEAQ. The DNA for the CDR3 is TGTGCCAGCAGCGTATCCCCGGGACAGGGTAAAGCGCAGTACTTC. This codes for CASSVSPGQGKAQYF.

This clone was picked up a small number of times. The rearrangement joins TRBV6-5 to TRBJ2-6; D is unclear. The V gene lost 8 bases and the J gene lost 0 bases, with 8 bases spanning the gap. Germline V gene lookup returns CDR1 MNHEY and CDR2 SVGAGI. The CDR3 is 14 residues long. CDR3 region: CASSDNSGANVLTF. CDR3 sequence (DNA): TGTGCCAGCTCCGACAACTCTGGGGCCAACGTCCTGACTTTC.

Note on this clone: Other DNA variants within this sample encode the same CDR3. V and J are TRBV7-2 and TRBJ2-6; 7 bases align to TRBD2. CDR1 is SGHTA, CDR2 FQGNSA, per germline. This CDR3 has 16 amino acids. V gave up 1 base and J gave up 2 bases; unmatched junction bases: 2. CDR3 amino acids: CASSLEAGTGANVLTF. For the CDR3, the DNA is TGTGCCAGCAGCTTAGAAGCGGGGACTGGGGCCAACGTCCTGACTTTC.

This chain joins TRBV24-1 and TRBJ1-5; a possible D gene is TRBD1 (5 bases). V was pared by 6 bases and J by 3 bases, with 11 bases between. The CDR3 length is 14 residues. Germline V gene data show CDR1 as KGHDR and CDR2 as SFDVKD. CDR3 coding DNA: TGTGCCACCAGTCCCGGGGGGAACAATCAGCCCCAGCATTTT. Protein: CATSPGGNNQPQHF.

The rearrangement links TRBV6-1 to TRBJ2-3, with TRBD2 matching over 10 bases. The CDR3 contains 16 residues. CDR1 and CDR2 (germline): MNHNS, SASEGT. Losses at the gene ends were 1 base for V and 7 bases for J; bases not matched to a gene: 8. The CDR3 nucleotides read TGTGCCAGCAGTGAAGGGGGAGCGGGGGGGCAAAATACGCAGTATTTT. Amino acid sequence: CASSEGGAGGQNTQYF.